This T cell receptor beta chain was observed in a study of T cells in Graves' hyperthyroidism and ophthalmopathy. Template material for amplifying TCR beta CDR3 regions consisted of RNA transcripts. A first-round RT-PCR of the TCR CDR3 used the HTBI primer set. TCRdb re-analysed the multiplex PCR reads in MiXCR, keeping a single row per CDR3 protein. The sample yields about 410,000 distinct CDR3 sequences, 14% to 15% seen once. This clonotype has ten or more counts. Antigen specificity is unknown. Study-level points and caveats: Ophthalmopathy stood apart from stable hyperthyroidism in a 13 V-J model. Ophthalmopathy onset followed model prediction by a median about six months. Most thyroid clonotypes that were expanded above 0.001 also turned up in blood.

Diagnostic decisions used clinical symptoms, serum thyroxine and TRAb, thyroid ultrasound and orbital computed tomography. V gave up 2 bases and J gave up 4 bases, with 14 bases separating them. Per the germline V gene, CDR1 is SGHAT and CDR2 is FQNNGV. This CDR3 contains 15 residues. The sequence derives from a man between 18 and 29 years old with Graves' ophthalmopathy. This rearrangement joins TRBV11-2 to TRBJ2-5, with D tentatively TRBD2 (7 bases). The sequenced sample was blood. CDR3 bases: TGTGCCAGCAGCTTACCCAGGGAGGGGGGAGAGACCCAGTACTTC. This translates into CASSLPREGGETQYF.